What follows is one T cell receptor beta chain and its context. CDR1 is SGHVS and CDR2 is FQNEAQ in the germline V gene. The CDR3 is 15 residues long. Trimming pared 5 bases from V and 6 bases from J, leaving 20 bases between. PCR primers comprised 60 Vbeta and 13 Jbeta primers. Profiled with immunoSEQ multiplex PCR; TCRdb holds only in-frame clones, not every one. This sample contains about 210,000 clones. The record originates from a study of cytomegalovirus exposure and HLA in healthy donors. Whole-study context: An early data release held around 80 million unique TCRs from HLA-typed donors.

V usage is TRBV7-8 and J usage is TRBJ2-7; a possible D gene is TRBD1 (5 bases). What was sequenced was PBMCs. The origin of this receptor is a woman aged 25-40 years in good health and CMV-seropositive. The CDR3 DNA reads TGTGCCAGCAGCCCCAGCAGGGTTTTTTACCGCGAGCAGTACTTC. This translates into CASSPSRVFYREQYF.